The TCR beta chain under discussion was sequenced for a study of shared clonotypes between healthy human individuals. Only a few counts were recorded for this clone. The antigen is undetermined. The CDR3 is 12 residues long. V lost 0 bases, J lost 6 bases, and 6 bases lay in between. Per germline, CDR1 SGHDN and CDR2 FVKESK. CD45RO-negative CD8 cells positively selected for CCR7 made up the naive population, which excluded terminally differentiated effector memory CD45RA+ cells. The donors, healthy adults who were HIV-negative, had experienced no recent acute infections or vaccinations. For sorted subsets, 200 ng DNA per replicate equaled tens of thousands of T cell genomes. TCRdb keeps only in-frame clones here, not all; method: immunoSEQ multiplex PCR. The sample records fewer than 700,000 clones, 95% being singletons. Study-level results: Against clonotypes common to all four donors, non-shared ones had lower generation probabilities. Between several donors, naive CD4 clonotypes were shared at a level of about 5%.

Sequencing was done on a sample of naive CD8+ T cells sorted from blood. This receptor was obtained from a woman under 40 in good health. The chain carries TRBV14 and TRBJ2-7; D uncertain. The CDR3 DNA follows: TGTGCCAGCAGCCAAGAATTAGGCGAGCAGTACTTC. This codes for CASSQELGEQYF.